The T cell receptor beta chain under discussion was sequenced for a study of T cell repertoires in cytomegalovirus infection. Study background: Public TCR beta signatures indicated both CMV infection and matching HLA type.

The V end was cut by 3 bases, the J end by 9 bases, with 22 bases between. Germline V gene data show CDR1 as MNHEY and CDR2 as SMNVEV (reference sequence). This CDR3 has 16 amino acids. This clonotype came up a few times. Antigen: not known. TCRdb fed the reads into MiXCR, producing one record per CDR3 protein. The data contain approximately 350,000 distinct CDR3 sequences, about 34% of them singletons. This sequence joins TRBV27 and TRBJ2-3, with D perhaps being TRBD1 or TRBD2 (5 bases each). The clonotype originates from a human donor in good health (CMV status not recorded). Some clones in this sample may be carry-over from other donors' samples. Specimen: cultured PBMCs, collected from culture after CMV antigen stimulation. CDR3 bases: TGTGCCAGCAGTTTCGGTTTGGCCAGGGTCGAGGGGACGCAGTATTTT. Amino acids: CASSFGLARVEGTQYF.